The 25 T cell receptor beta chains reported below all come from one sample, sequenced in a study of OX40 agonist ivuxolimab in advanced cancers. Clones were read by immunoSEQ multiplex PCR, and TCRdb kept only the in-frame ones, dropping some. The sample holds about 48,000 clones, approximately 81% seen once. Material: CD4+ or CD8+ T cells sorted from blood, obtained in a trial of the OX40 agonist ivuxolimab. The receptors were gathered from an adult with an advanced solid tumor such as melanoma, head and neck, liver or kidney cancer.

The V and J genes are TRBV5-6 and TRBJ2-5; D gene unclear. CDR1 and CDR2 from the germline V gene are SGHDT and YYEEEE. V lost 0 bases and J lost 5, with 14 bases in between. The CDR3 has 15 residues. Written as DNA, the CDR3 is TGTGCCAGCAGCTTGGGGTTCAGCGAGAGGGAGACCCAGTACTTC. Residues: CASSLGFSERETQYF.

As DNA, the CDR3 is TGTGCCAGCAAGAAGGCGGGCCACCTTAGCAATCAGCCCCAGCATTTT. Translating gives CASKKAGHLSNQPQHF. The rearrangement joins TRBV21-1 to TRBJ1-5. TRBV21-1 is a known pseudogene. This CDR3 is built from 16 residues.

This chain links TRBV18 with TRBJ1-2; 9 nucleotides align to TRBD1. This CDR3 region has 13 residues. Unmatched junction bases numbered 1, after V lost 4 bases and J lost 4 bases. In germline, CDR1 is KGHSH, CDR2 LQKENI. The CDR3 here is CASSLDRGYGYTF. CDR3 DNA: TGTGCCAGCTCACTGGACAGGGGCTATGGCTACACCTTC.

The chain uses TRBV6-5 and TRBJ1-5; unclear D gene. Germline-derived CDR1 and CDR2 are MNHEY and SVGAGI. There are 13 residues in the CDR3. Trimming shortened V by 6 bases and J by 1 base, and 7 bases separated the two germline ends. The CDR3 nucleotides are TGTGCCAGCAGCTTATTAAGCAATCAGCCCCAGCATTTT. This encodes CASSLLSNQPQHF.

This clone was seen just once. The chain employs TRBV2 and TRBJ2-3; D may be TRBD2 (5 bases). The V gene lost 3 bases and the J gene lost 3 bases, with 13 bases spanning the gap. Germline V gene lookup returns CDR1 SNHLY and CDR2 FYNNEI. The CDR3 sequence is 15 residues long. CDR3 coding DNA: TGTGCCAGCAGTGATGCGGAGGCATCAACAGATACGCAGTATTTT. It translates to CASSDAEASTDTQYF.

The chain combines TRBV6-1 with TRBJ2-5, with 10 bases fitting TRBD1. The CDR3 has 14 residues. The trim removed 7 bases at V and 3 bases at J, leaving 5 bases unmatched. The germline V gene encodes CDR1 MNHNS and CDR2 SASEGT. The CDR3 nucleotides read TGTGCCAGCACCTCCGGGACAGGGGAAGAGACCCAGTACTTC. Protein product: CASTSGTGEETQYF.

The rearrangement joins TRBV11-3 to TRBJ2-2; D gene unclear. V lost 6 bases and J lost 2, with 4 bases in between. This CDR3 has 12 amino acids. CDR1 and CDR2 from the germline V gene are SGHNT and YENEEA. The CDR3, as DNA: TGTGCCAGCAGTCGCAACACCGGGGAGCTGTTTTTT. Residues: CASSRNTGELFF.

Points on this clone: One end of the junction is discordant with germline, which a read error may explain. This sequence joins TRBV5-6 and TRBJ2-5; TRBD1 matches 9 bases. The CDR3 length is 16 residues. CDR1 and CDR2 from the germline V gene are SGHDT and YYEEEE. The CDR3 sequence is CASSFGTGHDQETQYF. The CDR3 coding sequence is TGTGCCAGCAGCTTCGGGACAGGGCACGACCAGGAGACCCAGTACTTC.

This chain joins TRBV15 and TRBJ1-2; D not resolved. This CDR3 comprises 13 residues. V was cut by 5 bases and J by 2 bases, with 9 bases left in between. Germline assignment: CDR1 LNHNV and CDR2 YYDKDF (reference sequence). DNA for the CDR3: TGTGCCACCAGCCTTGGACTAAACTATGGCTACACCTTC. Translated: CATSLGLNYGYTF.

The chain joins TRBV11-2 to TRBJ1-5; D is undetermined. V lost 2 bases and J 5 bases, leaving 16 bases between the germline ends. The CDR3 has 16 amino acids. Germline V gene lookup returns CDR1 SGHAT and CDR2 FQNNGV. Here the CDR3 DNA reads TGTGCCAGCAGCTTAACTGGCACCCGGAGGGATCAGCCCCAGCATTTT. This encodes CASSLTGTRRDQPQHF.

The chain combines TRBV18 with TRBJ1-1, with D unclear. With 2 bases removed from V and 4 bases from J, the gap between germline ends came to 17 bases. CDR1 is KGHSH and CDR2 is LQKENI in the germline V gene. CDR3 length equals 16 residues. This chain's CDR3 is CASSPEGIPWGTEAFF. In DNA form, the CDR3 reads TGTGCCAGCTCACCAGAGGGTATCCCTTGGGGCACTGAAGCTTTCTTT.

CDR3: CASSLHGSPGNEQFF. The DNA for the CDR3 is TGTGCCAGCAGCTTACACGGGAGCCCCGGAAATGAGCAGTTCTTC. The V gene is TRBV11-3, the J gene TRBJ2-1, with D maybe TRBD2 (6 bases). Trimming removed 2 bases at V and 7 bases at J, with 15 bases between. The CDR3 covers 15 residues. Germline V gives CDR1 SGHNT, CDR2 YENEEA.

This clone has a handful of counts. The rearrangement links TRBV20-1 to TRBJ1-2, with D perhaps matching TRBD1 (6 bases). There are 11 residues in the CDR3. V was cut by 5 bases and J by 8 bases, with 12 bases left in between. Germline CDR1 and CDR2: DFQATT and SNEGSKA (reference sequence). The CDR3, as DNA: TGCAGTGCTGCAAGGACAGTAGGCTACACCTTC. Residues: CSAARTVGYTF.

V is TRBV10-1 and J is TRBJ2-2; TRBD2 agrees at 8 bases. The CDR3 has 14 amino acids. V dropped 6 bases and J dropped 3; count of bases not matched to a gene: 3. In germline, CDR1 is WNHNN, CDR2 SYGVQD (reference sequence). This CDR3 reads CASRLAGDTGELFF. The CDR3 nucleotides read TGCGCCAGCAGGCTAGCGGGCGACACCGGGGAGCTGTTTTTT.

The DNA for the CDR3 is TGTGCCTGGAGTGCAGGGCAGGGCTATCAGCCCCAGCATTTT. It specifies CAWSAGQGYQPQHF. The chain joins TRBV30 to TRBJ1-5, with a weak D call TRBD1 (5 bases). The CDR3 is 14 amino acids. V lost 1 base and J lost 5, with 12 bases in between. The germline V gene encodes CDR1 GTSNPN and CDR2 SVGIG (reference sequence).

The rearrangement uses TRBV5-4 and TRBJ2-2; TRBD2 matches 11 bases. Germline CDR1 reads SGHNT; CDR2 reads YYREEE (reference sequence). The CDR3 runs 17 residues. After removal of 4 bases from V and 3 bases from J, the junction contained 8 bases not matched to a gene. CDR3 in DNA: TGTGCCAGCAGCGCCACTAGCGGGAGAAGCCACACCGGGGAGCTGTTTTTT. Its protein is CASSATSGRSHTGELFF.

J is TRBJ2-1 and V is TRBV30, with 16 bases matching TRBD2. The CDR3 contains 15 residues. Trimming cost V 1 base and J 10 bases; bases outside gene matches: 4. The germline V gene has CDR1 GTSNPN and CDR2 SVGIG (reference sequence). In nucleotides, the CDR3 is TGTGCCTGGAGTGAGGGACTAGCGGGAGGGGGGGAGCAGTTCTTC. It codes for CAWSEGLAGGGEQFF.

The genes are TRBV2 and TRBJ1-5; D remains ambiguous. The germline V gene encodes CDR1 SNHLY and CDR2 FYNNEI. V was trimmed by 1 base and J by 6 bases, leaving 10 bases between them. The CDR3 sequence is 14 residues long. CDR3 in DNA: TGTGCCAGCAGTGAAGGCAAGGTGGGTCAGCCCCAGCATTTT. As protein: CASSEGKVGQPQHF.

This clone was found a few times. The J gene is TRBJ2-7, the V gene TRBV18; D gene unclear. The CDR3 sequence is 12 residues long. V was cut by 2 bases and J by 7 bases, with 9 bases left in between. Germline V gene lookup returns CDR1 KGHSH and CDR2 LQKENI. This CDR3 reads CASSPNLGEQYF. In DNA, the CDR3 is TGTGCCAGCTCACCAAACCTTGGGGAGCAGTACTTC. Filled out from reference TRBV18 and TRBJ2-7, the complete variable domain reads NAGVMQNPRHLVRRRGQEARLRCSPMKGHSHVYWYRQLPEEGLKFMVYLQKENIIDESGMPKERFSAEFPKEGPSILRIQQVVRGDSAAYFCASSPNLGEQYFGPGTRLTVT.

This clone showed up just a few times. V is TRBV11-2 and J is TRBJ1-2; TRBD1 might be the D (5 bases). CDR3 size: 13 residues. Germline loops: CDR1 SGHAT, CDR2 FQNNGV. Trimming left V 4 bases short and J 8 bases short, with 14 bases between. This CDR3 is CASSSLRDRGYTF. The CDR3 DNA is TGTGCCAGCAGCTCCCTCAGGGATCGCGGCTACACCTTC.

V is TRBV5-1 and J is TRBJ2-5; TRBD1 might be the D (6 bases). Trimming removed 3 bases from V and 5 bases from J, with 14 bases in between. There are 14 residues in the CDR3. CDR1 is SGHRS, CDR2 YFSETQ, per germline. This CDR3 reads CASSSNDRRETQYF. In DNA form, the CDR3 reads TGCGCCAGCAGCTCGAATGACAGGCGGGAGACCCAGTACTTC.

The chain employs TRBV19 and TRBJ2-7, with 10 bases lining up with TRBD1. Germline V CDR1 and CDR2: LNHDA, SQIVND (reference sequence). The trim removed 6 bases at V and 6 bases at J, leaving 8 bases unmatched. This CDR3 is built from 14 residues. CDR3 sequence: CASSPGQGSGEQYF. CDR3 nucleotide sequence: TGTGCCAGTAGCCCGGGACAGGGGTCAGGCGAGCAGTACTTC.

This chain joins TRBV11-2 and TRBJ2-7; the match to TRBD1 covers 7 bases. Germline V CDR1 and CDR2: SGHAT, FQNNGV. The CDR3 is made up of 15 amino acids. J was trimmed by 0 bases and V by 5 bases; bases with no gene match: 7. The CDR3 here is CASSPRGFGSYEQYF. The CDR3 DNA reads TGTGCCAGCAGCCCCAGGGGGTTCGGCTCCTACGAGCAGTACTTC.

This clone has just a few counts. The chain carries TRBV11-2 and TRBJ2-3; 8 bases are a match to TRBD1. Germline CDR1 and CDR2: SGHAT and FQNNGV. The CDR3 runs to 15 residues. V lost 6 bases and J lost 6; bases outside the gene matches: 11. CDR3 DNA: TGTGCCAGCAGTCCCGACAGGGGAGTCAGGGATACGCAGTATTTT. Translation gives CASSPDRGVRDTQYF.

This chain joins TRBV29-1 and TRBJ1-5, with unresolved D. The CDR3 totals 13 residues. CDR1 and CDR2 from the germline V gene are SQVTM and ANQGSEA. Trimming shortened V by 4 bases and J by 3 bases, and 10 bases separated the two germline ends. The CDR3 spells CSVGYGSNQPQHF. The DNA for the CDR3 is TGCAGCGTTGGGTATGGTTCCAATCAGCCCCAGCATTTT.